One sample yielded the 3 T cell receptor beta chains listed below, sequenced in a study of human T cells and chemical hapten exposure. TCRdb re-called the RACE reads through MiXCR, storing one row per CDR3 protein. This sample has over 70,000 distinct CDR3 sequences; roughly 11% occur once, and the top ten carry about 1.4%. Time point in this sample: patch test 2, 6 weeks after DPC sensitization. Noted treatment: therapeutic diphenylcyclopropenone sensitization with weekly scalp DPC. The sequencing here drew on whole blood, taken in connection with sensitization to the hapten diphenylcyclopropenone (DPC). The receptor set was obtained from a man between 18 and 29 years old with alopecia areata. Some clones in this sample may be carry-over from other donors' samples.

CDR3 in amino acids: CASSQRSGTASYEQYF. CDR3 nucleotide sequence: TGCGCCAGCAGCCAACGATCCGGGACGGCCTCCTACGAGCAGTACTTC. This chain connects TRBV4-3 to TRBJ2-7; D assignment may be TRBD1 or TRBD2 (5 bases each). The V and J ends lost 2 bases and 0 bases respectively, with 14 bases between them. Germline V gene data show CDR1 as LGHNA and CDR2 as YSLEER. The CDR3 totals 16 residues.

The table lists this clonotype with a few counts. This chain connects TRBV7-9 to TRBJ1-1, with D hard to call. V was clipped by 5 bases and J by 0 bases, with 13 bases between them. The CDR3 has 15 amino acids. Germline V CDR1 and CDR2: SEHNR, FQNEAQ (reference sequence). CDR3 sequence: CASSPPGGLNTEAFF. In nucleotides, the CDR3 is TGTGCCAGCAGCCCGCCCGGTGGACTGAACACTGAAGCTTTCTTT.

This clonotype occurred a few times. The chain links TRBV9 to TRBJ2-5; D remains ambiguous. CDR1 SGDLS and CDR2 YYNGEE come from the germline V gene. The CDR3 totals 11 residues. V was trimmed by 3 bases and J by 5 bases, leaving 5 bases between them. The CDR3 loop is CASSGAETQYF. The CDR3 nucleotides read TGTGCCAGCAGCGGGGCTGAGACCCAGTACTTC.